The present entry profiles one TCR beta chain with its context. The antigen remains unidentified. At the time of sampling, donors were nominally healthy, though unrecorded immune exposures were likely. Vbeta (60) and Jbeta (13) primers were used in the PCR. Produced via immunoSEQ multiplex PCR; TCRdb's table is partial and in-frame only. The sample comprises approximately 160,000 clones, approximately 72% of which are singletons, and approximately 1.5% rests with the top ten. This sample is drawn from a study of cytomegalovirus exposure and HLA in healthy donors. About the study: In terms of ancestry, the Caucasian-associated cluster contained around four fifths of the approximately 400 genotyped donors. Study-wide results and limits: Researchers left out some V segments, among them TRBV6-2 and TRBV6-3, as indistinguishable. Later analysis suggested most CMV-associated TCR beta chains were HLA-restricted.

CDR1 and CDR2 (germline): SGHRS, YFSETQ. The CDR3 is 15 amino acids. Germline trimming cut 4 bases from V and 0 bases from J; bases unmatched to any gene: 1. Sequencing input: PBMCs. The J gene is TRBJ1-3, the V gene TRBV5-1; 10 nucleotides line up with TRBD1. The sequence came from a man aged 45 to 65 in good health and CMV-seronegative. In nucleotides, the CDR3 is TGCGCCAGCAGCCGGGACAGGGGCTCTGGAAACACCATATATTTT. Translating it yields CASSRDRGSGNTIYF.